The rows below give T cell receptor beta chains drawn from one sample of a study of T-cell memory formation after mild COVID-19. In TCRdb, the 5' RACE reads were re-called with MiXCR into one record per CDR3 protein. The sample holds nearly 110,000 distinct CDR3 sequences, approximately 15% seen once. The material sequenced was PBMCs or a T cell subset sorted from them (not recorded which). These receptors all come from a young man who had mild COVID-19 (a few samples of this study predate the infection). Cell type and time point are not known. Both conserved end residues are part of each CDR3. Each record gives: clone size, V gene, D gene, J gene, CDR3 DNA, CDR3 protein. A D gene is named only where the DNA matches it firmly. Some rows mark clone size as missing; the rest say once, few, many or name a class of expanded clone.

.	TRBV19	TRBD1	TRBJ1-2	TGTGCCAGTACCTCTTACCGGGACAGAATACACTATGGCTACACCTTC	CASTSYRDRIHYGYTF
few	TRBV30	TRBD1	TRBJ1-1	TGTGCCTGGAAAGGGACAGGGGGCACTGAAGCTTTCTTT	CAWKGTGGTEAFF
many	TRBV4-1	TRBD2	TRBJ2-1	TGCGCCAGCAGCCCTAGCGGGGGCGACCCCTTCAATGAGCAGTTCTTC	CASSPSGGDPFNEQFF
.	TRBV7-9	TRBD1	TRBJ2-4	TGTGCCAGCAGCTTCGACAGGGGGATAGACATTCAGTACTTC	CASSFDRGIDIQYF
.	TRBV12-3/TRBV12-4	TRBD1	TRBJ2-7	TGTGCCAGCAGTTATGGACAGGGCTACGAGCAGTACTTC	CASSYGQGYEQYF
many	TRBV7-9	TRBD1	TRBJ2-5	TGTGCCAGCAGCCACCTAGCCCGGGGACAGGAGACCCAGTACTTC	CASSHLARGQETQYF
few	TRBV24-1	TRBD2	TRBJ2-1	TGTGCCACCAGTGGACTAGCGGGGGGCCATTTCTTC	CATSGLAGGHFF
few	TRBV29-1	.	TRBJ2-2	TGCAGCGTTGAAAATGACTACACCGGGGAGCTGTTTTTT	CSVENDYTGELFF
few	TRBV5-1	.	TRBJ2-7	TGCGCCAGCAGTCCTGAAGGGACGGCCTACGAGCAGTACTTC	CASSPEGTAYEQYF
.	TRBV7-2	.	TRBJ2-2	TGTGCCAGCAGCTTAGTGGACAGATACACCGGGGAGCTGTTTTTT	CASSLVDRYTGELFF
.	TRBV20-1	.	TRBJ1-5	TGCAGTGCTAGTCTATCCGGGGGCGGGAATCAGCCCCAGCATTTT	CSASLSGGGNQPQHF
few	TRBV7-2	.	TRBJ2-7	TGTGCCAGCAGCTTAGAGGGCGGGGGCAGCTCCTACGAGCAGTACTTC	CASSLEGGGSSYEQYF
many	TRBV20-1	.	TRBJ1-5	TGCAGTGCTAGAAACCAGGTTGGGCCCCAGCATTTT	CSARNQVGPQHF
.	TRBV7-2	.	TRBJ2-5	TGTGCCAGCCAAAGGTGGCAGAGAGAGACCCAGTACTTC	CASQRWQRETQYF
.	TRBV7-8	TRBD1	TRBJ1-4	TGTGCCAGCAGAGACAGGGGGTCTAATGAAAAACTGTTTTTT	CASRDRGSNEKLFF
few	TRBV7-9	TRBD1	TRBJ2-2	TGTGCCAGCAGTCGACAGGGGGCCGGGGAGCTGTTTTTT	CASSRQGAGELFF
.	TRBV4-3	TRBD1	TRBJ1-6	TGCGCCAGCAGCCAAGATCGGGGACAGTATAATTCACCCCTCCACTTT	CASSQDRGQYNSPLHF
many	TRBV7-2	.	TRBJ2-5	TGTGCCAGCAGGCGATGGGGGGGCGTCCAAGAGACCCAGTACTTC	CASRRWGGVQETQYF
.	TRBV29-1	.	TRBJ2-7	TGCAGCGCGGTTGGGGGGCGAGAGCAGTACTTC	CSAVGGREQYF
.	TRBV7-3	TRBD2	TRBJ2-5	TGTGCCAGCAGCTCCGAAGCGGGGGCGCAAGAGACCCAGTACTTC	CASSSEAGAQETQYF
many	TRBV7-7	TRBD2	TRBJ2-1	TGTGCCAGCAGCTTAGCTCCATTTAGCGGGGGGGCCGGTGAGCAGTTCTTC	CASSLAPFSGGAGEQFF
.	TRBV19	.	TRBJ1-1	TGTGCCAGTAGTATATCCAGGAAGGCTTTCTTT	CASSISRKAFF
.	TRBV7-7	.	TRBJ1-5	TGTGCTAGCAGCTCAAGCCTGGCTCAGCCCCAGCATTTT	CASSSSLAQPQHF
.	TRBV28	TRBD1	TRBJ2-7	TGTGCCACGTGGGACAGCACCTACGAGCAGTACTTC	CATWDSTYEQYF
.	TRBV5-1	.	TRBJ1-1	TGCGCCAGCAGCTCCGCGGGTGCTTCTGAAGCTTTCTTT	CASSSAGASEAFF
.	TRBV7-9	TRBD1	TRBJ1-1	TGTGCCAGCAGCTTAGAGGGACAGGGGGCATACACTGAAGCTTTCTTT	CASSLEGQGAYTEAFF
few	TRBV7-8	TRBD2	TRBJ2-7	TGTGCCAGCAGCTTACGGGCTAGCGGTACCTACGAGCAGTACTTC	CASSLRASGTYEQYF
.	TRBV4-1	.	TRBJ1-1	TGCGCCAGCAGCCAAGAGGGGCAGATGAACACTGAAGCTTTCTTT	CASSQEGQMNTEAFF
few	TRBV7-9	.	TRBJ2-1	TGTGCCAGCAGCTTCACGCCCCATGAGCAGTTCTTC	CASSFTPHEQFF
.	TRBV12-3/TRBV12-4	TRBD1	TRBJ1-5	TGTTCCAGCAGTACAGGGGCTATCAATCAGCCCCAGCATTTT	CSSSTGAINQPQHF
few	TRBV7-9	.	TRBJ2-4	TGTGCCAGCAGCCCGCAGGGAGGTACCCACCAAAACATTCAGTACTTC	CASSPQGGTHQNIQYF
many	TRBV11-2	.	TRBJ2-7	TGTGCCAGCAGACTACTAGTCCTTCCTACGAGTGGGCAGTACTTC	CASRLLVLPTSGQYF
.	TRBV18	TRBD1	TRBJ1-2	TGTGCCAGCTCACCGGGACAGGGGGACTCTAACTATGGCTACACCTTC	CASSPGQGDSNYGYTF
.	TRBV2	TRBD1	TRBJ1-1	TGTGCCAGCAGCGGGGGACAGTTGATAGCTTTCTTT	CASSGGQLIAFF
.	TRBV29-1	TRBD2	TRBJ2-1	TGCAGCGTTGAAGGTCGGACTAGCCCAGCCTACAATGAGCAGTTCTTC	CSVEGRTSPAYNEQFF
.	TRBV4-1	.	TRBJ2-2	TGCGCCAGCAGCCAAGAACCAGGGGTAGTCGGGGAGCTGTTTTTT	CASSQEPGVVGELFF
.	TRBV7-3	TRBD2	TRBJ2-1	TGTGCCAGCAGCTTAACACTAGCGGACGGTGGGGAGCAGTTCTTC	CASSLTLADGGEQFF
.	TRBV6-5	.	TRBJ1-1	TGTGCCAGCAGTAGCTCCCAGGGGCTCGGCACTGAAGCTTTCTTT	CASSSSQGLGTEAFF
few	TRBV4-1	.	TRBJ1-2	TGCGCCAGCCAGTCCGGGAACCAGAACTATGGCTACACCTTC	CASQSGNQNYGYTF
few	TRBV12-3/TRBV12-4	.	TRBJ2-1	TGTGCCAGCAGTTTAGGCCAGGCCTTCTACAATGAGCAGTTCTTC	CASSLGQAFYNEQFF
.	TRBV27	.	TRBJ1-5	TGTGCCAGCAGTTTATTTAGCAATCAGCCCCAGCATTTT	CASSLFSNQPQHF
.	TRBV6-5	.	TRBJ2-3	TGTGCCAGCAGCCACCGACAGCCTAGGTTTTGGGATACGCAGTATTTT	CASSHRQPRFWDTQYF
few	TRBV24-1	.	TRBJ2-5	TGTGCCACCAGTGATTTATCGATTATTGGGGGACAAGAGACCCAGTACTTC	CATSDLSIIGGQETQYF
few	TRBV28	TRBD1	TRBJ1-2	TGTGCCAGCAGTTTCCCGACAGGGTCTATAACGATTTCCCCCAACTATGGCTACACCTTC	CASSFPTGSITISPNYGYTF